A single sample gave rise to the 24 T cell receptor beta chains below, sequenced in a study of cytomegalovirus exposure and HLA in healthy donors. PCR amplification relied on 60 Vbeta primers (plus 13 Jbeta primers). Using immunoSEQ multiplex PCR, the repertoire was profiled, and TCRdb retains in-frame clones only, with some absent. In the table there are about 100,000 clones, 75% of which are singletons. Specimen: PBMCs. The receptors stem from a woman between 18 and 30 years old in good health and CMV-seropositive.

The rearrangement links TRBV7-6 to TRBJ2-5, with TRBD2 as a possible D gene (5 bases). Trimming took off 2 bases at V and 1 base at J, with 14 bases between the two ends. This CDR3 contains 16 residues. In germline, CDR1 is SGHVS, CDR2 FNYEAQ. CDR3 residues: CASSLPYRGRQETQYF. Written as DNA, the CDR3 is TGTGCCAGCAGCTTACCCTACAGAGGGCGCCAAGAGACCCAGTACTTC.

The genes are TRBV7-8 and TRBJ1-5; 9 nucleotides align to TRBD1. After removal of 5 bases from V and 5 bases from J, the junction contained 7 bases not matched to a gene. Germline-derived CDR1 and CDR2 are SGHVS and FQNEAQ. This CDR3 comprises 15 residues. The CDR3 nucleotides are TGTGCCAGCAGCGCCCGGGACAGGGTGGATCAGCCCCAGCATTTT. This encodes CASSARDRVDQPQHF.

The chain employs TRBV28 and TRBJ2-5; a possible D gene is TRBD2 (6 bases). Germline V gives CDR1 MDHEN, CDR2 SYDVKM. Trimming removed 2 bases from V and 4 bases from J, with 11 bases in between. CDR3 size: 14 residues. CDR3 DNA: TGTGCCAGCAGTTTAAGGGAGGATCCAGAGACCCAGTACTTC. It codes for CASSLREDPETQYF.

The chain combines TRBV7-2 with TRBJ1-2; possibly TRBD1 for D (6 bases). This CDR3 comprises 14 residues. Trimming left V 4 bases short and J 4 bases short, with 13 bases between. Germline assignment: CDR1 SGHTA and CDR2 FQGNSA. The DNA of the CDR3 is TGTGCCAGCAGCTCACGACAGGTCGGCTATGGCTACACCTTC. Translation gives CASSSRQVGYGYTF.

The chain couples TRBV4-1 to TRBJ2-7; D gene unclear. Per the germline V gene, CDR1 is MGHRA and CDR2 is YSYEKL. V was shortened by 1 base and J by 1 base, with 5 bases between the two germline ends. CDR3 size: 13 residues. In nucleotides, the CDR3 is TGCGCCAGCAGCCAAGCCCCGTCCTACGAGCAGTACTTC. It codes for CASSQAPSYEQYF.

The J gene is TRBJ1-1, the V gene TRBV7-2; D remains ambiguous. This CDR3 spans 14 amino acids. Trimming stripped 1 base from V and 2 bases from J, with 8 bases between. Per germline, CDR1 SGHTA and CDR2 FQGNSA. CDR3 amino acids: CASSLGVGNTEAFF. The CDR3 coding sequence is TGTGCCAGCAGCTTAGGAGTGGGCAACACTGAAGCTTTCTTT.

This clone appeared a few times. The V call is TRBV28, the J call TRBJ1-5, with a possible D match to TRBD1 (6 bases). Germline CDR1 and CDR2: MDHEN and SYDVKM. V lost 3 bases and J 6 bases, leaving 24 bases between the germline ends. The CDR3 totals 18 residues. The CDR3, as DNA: TGTGCCAGCAGTTTGAGGAGCGGGCTGAAGGGGGGGCTTCAGCCCCAGCATTTT. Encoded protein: CASSLRSGLKGGLQPQHF.

CDR3 loop: CASSGGQGGTDTQYF. The CDR3 bases are TGTGCCAGCAGTGGGGGACAGGGGGGCACAGATACGCAGTATTTT. The chain employs TRBV2 and TRBJ2-3; 11 bases map to TRBD1. Germline CDR1 reads SNHLY; CDR2 reads FYNNEI. The CDR3 runs to 15 residues. J was trimmed by 1 base and V by 4 bases; bases with no gene match: 1.

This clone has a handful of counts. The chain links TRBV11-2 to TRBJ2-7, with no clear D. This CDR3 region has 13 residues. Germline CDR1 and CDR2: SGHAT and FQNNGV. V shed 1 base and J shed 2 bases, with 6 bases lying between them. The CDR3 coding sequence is TGTGCCAGCAGCTTAGCTCAGGCCTACGAGCAGTACTTC. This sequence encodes CASSLAQAYEQYF.

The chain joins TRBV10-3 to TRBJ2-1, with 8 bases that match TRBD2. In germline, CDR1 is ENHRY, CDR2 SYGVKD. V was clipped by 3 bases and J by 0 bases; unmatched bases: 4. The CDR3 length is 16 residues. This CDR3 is CAISDREGGSYNEQFF. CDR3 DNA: TGTGCCATCAGTGACCGGGAGGGGGGCTCCTACAATGAGCAGTTCTTC.

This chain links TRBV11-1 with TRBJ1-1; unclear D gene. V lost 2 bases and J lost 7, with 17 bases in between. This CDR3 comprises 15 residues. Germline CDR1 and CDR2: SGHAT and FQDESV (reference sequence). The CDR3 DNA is TGTGCCAGCAGCTTATCGGTCCCAAAGCCCCATGAAGCTTTCTTT. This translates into CASSLSVPKPHEAFF.

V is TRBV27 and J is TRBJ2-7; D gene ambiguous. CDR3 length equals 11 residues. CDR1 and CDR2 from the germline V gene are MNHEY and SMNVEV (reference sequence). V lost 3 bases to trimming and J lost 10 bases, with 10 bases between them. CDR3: CASSFDGSQYF. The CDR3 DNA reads TGTGCCAGCAGTTTCGACGGGTCCCAGTACTTC.

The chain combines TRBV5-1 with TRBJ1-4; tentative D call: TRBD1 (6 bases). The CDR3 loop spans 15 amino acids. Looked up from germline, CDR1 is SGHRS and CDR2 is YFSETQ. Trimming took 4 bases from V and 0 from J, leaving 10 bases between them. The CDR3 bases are TGCGCCAGCAGCCGCGAGGGGGCAACTAATGAAAAACTGTTTTTT. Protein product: CASSREGATNEKLFF. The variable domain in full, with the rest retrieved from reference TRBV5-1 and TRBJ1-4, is KAGVTQTPRYLIKTRGQQVTLSCSPISGHRSVSWYQQTPGQGLQFLFEYFSETQRNKGNFPGRFSGRQFSNSRSEMNVSTLELGDSALYLCASSREGATNEKLFFGSGTQLSVL.

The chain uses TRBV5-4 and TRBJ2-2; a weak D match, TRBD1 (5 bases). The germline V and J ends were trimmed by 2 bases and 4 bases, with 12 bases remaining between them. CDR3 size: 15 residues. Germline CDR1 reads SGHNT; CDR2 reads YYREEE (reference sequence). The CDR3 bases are TGTGCCAGCAGCTTCCAGGGTAGGGGCACCGGGGAGCTGTTTTTT. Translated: CASSFQGRGTGELFF.

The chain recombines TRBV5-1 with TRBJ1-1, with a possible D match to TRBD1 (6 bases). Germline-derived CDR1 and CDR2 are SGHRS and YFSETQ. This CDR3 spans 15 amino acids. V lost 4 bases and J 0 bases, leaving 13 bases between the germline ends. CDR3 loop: CASSEGGVLNTEAFF. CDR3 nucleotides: TGCGCCAGCAGCGAGGGGGGGGTTCTGAACACTGAAGCTTTCTTT.

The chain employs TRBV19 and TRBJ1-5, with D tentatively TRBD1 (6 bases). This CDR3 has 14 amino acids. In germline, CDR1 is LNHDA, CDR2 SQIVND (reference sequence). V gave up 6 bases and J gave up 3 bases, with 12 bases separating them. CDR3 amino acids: CASRSDSLNQPQHF. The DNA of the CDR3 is TGTGCCAGTAGGTCGGACAGCCTCAATCAGCCCCAGCATTTT.

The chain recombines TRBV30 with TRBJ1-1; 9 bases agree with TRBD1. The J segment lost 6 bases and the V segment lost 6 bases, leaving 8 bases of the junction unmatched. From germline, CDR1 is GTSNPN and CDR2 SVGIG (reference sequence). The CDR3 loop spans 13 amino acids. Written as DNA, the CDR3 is TGTGCCTGTGCGCCGGGACAGGGCTCTGAAGCTTTCTTT. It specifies CACAPGQGSEAFF.

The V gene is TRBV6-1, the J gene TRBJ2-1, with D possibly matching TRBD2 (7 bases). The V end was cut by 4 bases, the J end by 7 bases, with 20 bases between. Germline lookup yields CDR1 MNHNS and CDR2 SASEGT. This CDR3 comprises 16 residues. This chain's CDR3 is CASSGGAAGARNEQFF. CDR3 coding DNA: TGTGCCAGCAGTGGGGGGGCCGCGGGGGCCAGGAATGAGCAGTTCTTC.

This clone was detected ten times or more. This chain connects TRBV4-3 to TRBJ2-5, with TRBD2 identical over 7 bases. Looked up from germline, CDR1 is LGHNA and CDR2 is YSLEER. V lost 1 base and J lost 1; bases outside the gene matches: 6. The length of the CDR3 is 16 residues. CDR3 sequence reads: CASSQGIPGGQETQYF. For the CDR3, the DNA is TGCGCCAGCAGCCAAGGGATACCGGGAGGCCAAGAGACCCAGTACTTC.

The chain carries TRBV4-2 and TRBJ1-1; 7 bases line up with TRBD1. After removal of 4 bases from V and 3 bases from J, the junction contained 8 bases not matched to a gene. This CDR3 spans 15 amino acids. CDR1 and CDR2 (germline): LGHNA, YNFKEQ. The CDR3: CASSPHHGQDTEAFF. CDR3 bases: TGTGCCAGCAGCCCACACCATGGACAGGACACTGAAGCTTTCTTT.

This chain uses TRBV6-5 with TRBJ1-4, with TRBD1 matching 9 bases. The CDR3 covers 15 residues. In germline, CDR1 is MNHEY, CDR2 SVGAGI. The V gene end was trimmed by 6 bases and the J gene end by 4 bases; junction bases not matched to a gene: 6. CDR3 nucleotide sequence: TGTGCCAGCAGAAGGGACAGGGAAAGTAATGAAAAACTGTTTTTT. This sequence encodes CASRRDRESNEKLFF.

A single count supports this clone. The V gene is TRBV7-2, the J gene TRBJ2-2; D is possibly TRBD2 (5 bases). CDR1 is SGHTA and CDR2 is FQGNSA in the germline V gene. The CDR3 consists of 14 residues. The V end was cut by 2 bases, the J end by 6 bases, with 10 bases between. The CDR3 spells CASSLPHGAGELFF. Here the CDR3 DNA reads TGTGCCAGCAGCTTACCCCACGGGGCCGGGGAGCTGTTTTTT.

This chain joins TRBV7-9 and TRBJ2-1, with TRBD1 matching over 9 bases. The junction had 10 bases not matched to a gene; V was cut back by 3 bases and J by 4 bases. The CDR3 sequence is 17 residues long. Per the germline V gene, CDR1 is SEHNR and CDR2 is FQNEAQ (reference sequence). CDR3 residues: CASSLTRTGEGYNEQFF. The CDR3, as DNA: TGTGCCAGCAGCTTGACCCGGACAGGGGAAGGTTACAATGAGCAGTTCTTC.

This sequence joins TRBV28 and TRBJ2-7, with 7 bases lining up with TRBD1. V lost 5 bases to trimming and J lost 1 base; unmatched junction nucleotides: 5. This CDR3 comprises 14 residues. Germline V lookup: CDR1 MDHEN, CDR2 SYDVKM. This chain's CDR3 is CASSQTGNSYEQYF. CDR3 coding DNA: TGTGCCAGCAGTCAGACAGGGAATTCCTACGAGCAGTACTTC.